This T cell receptor (beta chain) was sequenced in a study of control samples from healthy donors and cancer patients. The data were produced by immunoSEQ multiplex PCR, yet TCRdb's version contains in-frame clones alone and is incomplete. This table has about 180,000 clones, just over 90% appearing once. The V end was cut by 5 bases, the J end by 0 bases, with 11 bases between. Germline assignment: CDR1 MDHEN and CDR2 SYDVKM. The length of the CDR3 is 15 residues. The sample taken for sequencing was blood. The chain joins TRBV28 to TRBJ1-5; tentatively, D is TRBD1 (5 bases). This TCR was recovered from a man between 25 and 39 years old in good health. In DNA, the CDR3 is TGTGCCAGCAGTCCCCTCAGGGCTAGCAATCAGCCCCAGCATTTT. Translating gives CASSPLRASNQPQHF.